A selection of T cell receptor beta chains follows, all from one sample in a study of blood T cell repertoires in COVID-19. TCRdb's copy holds only in-frame clones and misses some; the assay was immunoSEQ multiplex PCR. The table records roughly 140,000 clones, around 89% of them present only once. Sequencing input: PBMCs or T cells enriched from blood (not recorded which). These receptors originate from a woman aged 25-40 years with acute COVID-19. The CDR3 runs from the conserved cysteine through the conserved F or W. Clone size is not always given. Where it is, it says once, few, many or a class for expanded clones.

cdr3_length,v_call,clone_size,cdr3_aa
16,TRBV19,.,CASSIRLAANTGELFF
13,TRBV29-1,.,CSVAWGVGQPQHF
16,TRBV7-6,.,CASSKGNRGSSYEQYF
17,TRBV27,once,CASSPPPGRSSYNEQFF
15,TRBV19,.,CASSIGSGPSNEQFF
15,TRBV7-9,.,CASSPGRGWNYGYTF
15,TRBV6-4,.,CASSNWDRGYNEQFF
16,TRBV7-9,.,CASSLIDRGSYNEQFF
13,TRBV18,once,CASSPEGPGEQYF
16,TRBV3-1/TRBV3-2,.,CASILIEGAYGNTIYF
15,TRBV5-8,.,CASSFPRVGNSPLHF
18,TRBV27,.,CASSSLWDTNSPNYGYTF
15,TRBV28,.,CASSPLTGNNYGYTF
13,TRBV28,.,CALAGGITGELFF
14,TRBV30,.,CAWSVNSGNNEQFF
12,TRBV29-1,.,CSVSEWLESYTF
12,TRBV30,.,CAWSTGEYGYTF
10,TRBV20-1,.,CSAGTYEQYF
14,TRBV7-3,.,CASSPGGAGNTIYF
14,TRBV30,.,CAWSDRLAKNIQYF
13,TRBV2,.,CASKTSGKETQYF
15,TRBV5-5,.,CASSLGGTTSNEQFF
15,TRBV9,.,CASSVTSVEWETQYF
14,TRBV7-2,once,CASSSLDGRIEQFF
14,TRBV6-5,.,CASRSDSLNTEAFF
14,TRBV18,.,CASSRGGQNYEQYF
12,TRBV30,.,CAWGTGSKPQHF
15,TRBV9,.,CASSVAQLSGNTIYF
18,TRBV7-2,.,CASSRRTSGRANTGELFF
16,TRBV28,few,CASSLSTPSLNSPLHF
15,TRBV2,.,CASSLDRGGTYEQYF
12,TRBV30,few,CAWGSGTQEQFF
17,TRBV10-1,.,CASSESEVRRPGNTIYF
15,TRBV2,.,CASTRLAGGQETQYF
12,TRBV13,once,CASSLEGGKLFF
13,TRBV7-8,.,CASSADSLEPQHF
15,TRBV18,.,CASSPSPRSSYEQYF
16,TRBV5-4,.,CASSLVSGRPGDTQYF
12,TRBV6-6,.,CASKNRAYEQYF
13,TRBV3-1/TRBV3-2,many,CASSQGLNQPQHF
16,TRBV19,.,CASTLTDRVSGNTIYF
15,TRBV5-6,.,CASSALQGSNTEAFF
16,TRBV29-1,once,CSVEQGGQGLIYEQYF
13,TRBV7-2,.,CASSLWGRETQYF
18,TRBV4-2,few,CASSQGQFSESMNTEAFF
14,TRBV29-1,once,CSVDTPGQITEAFF
13,TRBV12-3/TRBV12-4,.,CASSWDSVETQYF
13,TRBV5-6,.,CASSRPTVYEQYF
15,TRBV5-6,.,CASSVSGTGANVLTF
13,TRBV7-9,.,CASSLDGHADYTF
13,TRBV9,.,CASSERDWNEQFF
15,TRBV2,.,CASSGPGQGAGELFF
16,TRBV6-5,.,CASSYSSATTNEKLFF
14,TRBV2,.,CASSETGRGAEAFF
12,TRBV7-9,.,CASSLELHEAFF